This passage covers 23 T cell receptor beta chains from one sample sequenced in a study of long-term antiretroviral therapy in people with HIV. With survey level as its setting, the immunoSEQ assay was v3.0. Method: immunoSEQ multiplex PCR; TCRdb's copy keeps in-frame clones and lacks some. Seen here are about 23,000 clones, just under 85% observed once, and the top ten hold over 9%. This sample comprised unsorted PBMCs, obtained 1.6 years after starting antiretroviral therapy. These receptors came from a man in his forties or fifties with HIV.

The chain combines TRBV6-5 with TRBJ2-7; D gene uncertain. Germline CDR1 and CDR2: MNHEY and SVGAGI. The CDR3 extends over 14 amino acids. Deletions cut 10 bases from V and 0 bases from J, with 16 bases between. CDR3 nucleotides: TGTGCCACCCTACCACTCGACAACTCCTACGAGCAGTACTTC. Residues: CATLPLDNSYEQYF.

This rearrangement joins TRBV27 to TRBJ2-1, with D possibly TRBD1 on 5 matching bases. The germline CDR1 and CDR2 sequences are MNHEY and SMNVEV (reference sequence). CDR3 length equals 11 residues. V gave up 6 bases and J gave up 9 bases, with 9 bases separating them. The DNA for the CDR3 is TGTGCCAGCAGCCAGGGAAGTGAGCAGTTCTTC. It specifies CASSQGSEQFF.

CDR3 in DNA: TGTGCCAGTAGGGCAGGGGATCGGGGGCTTGGCTACACCTTC. This encodes CASRAGDRGLGYTF. The rearrangement uses TRBV19 and TRBJ1-2, with a tentative D call TRBD1 (6 bases). The CDR3 covers 14 residues. Germline CDR1 is LNHDA and CDR2 is SQIVND (reference sequence). Trimming cost V 6 bases and J 7 bases, with 18 bases left between them.

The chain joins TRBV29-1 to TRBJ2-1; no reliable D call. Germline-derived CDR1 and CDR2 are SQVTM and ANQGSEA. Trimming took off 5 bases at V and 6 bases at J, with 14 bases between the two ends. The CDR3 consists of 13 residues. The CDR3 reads CSVLPARVNEQFF. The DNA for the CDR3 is TGCAGCGTTCTGCCCGCCCGGGTCAATGAGCAGTTCTTC.

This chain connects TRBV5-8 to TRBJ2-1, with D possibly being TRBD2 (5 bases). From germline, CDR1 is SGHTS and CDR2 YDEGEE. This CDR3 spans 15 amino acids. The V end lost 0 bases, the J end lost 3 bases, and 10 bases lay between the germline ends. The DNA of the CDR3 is TGTGCCAGCAGCTTGGGGGAGCCCCTCTACAATGAGCAGTTCTTC. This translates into CASSLGEPLYNEQFF.

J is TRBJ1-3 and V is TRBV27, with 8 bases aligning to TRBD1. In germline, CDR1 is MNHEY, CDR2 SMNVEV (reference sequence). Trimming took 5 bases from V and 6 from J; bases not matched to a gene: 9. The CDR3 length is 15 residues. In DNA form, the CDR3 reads TGTGCCAGCAGTACGACAGGGGCAGGGATAAACACCATATATTTT. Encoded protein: CASSTTGAGINTIYF.

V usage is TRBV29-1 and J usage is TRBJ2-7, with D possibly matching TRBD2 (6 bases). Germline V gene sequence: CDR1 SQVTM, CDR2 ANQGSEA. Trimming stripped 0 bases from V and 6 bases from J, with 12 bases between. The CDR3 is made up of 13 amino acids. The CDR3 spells CSVEDREVGEQYF. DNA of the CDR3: TGCAGCGTTGAAGACAGGGAGGTTGGCGAGCAGTACTTC.

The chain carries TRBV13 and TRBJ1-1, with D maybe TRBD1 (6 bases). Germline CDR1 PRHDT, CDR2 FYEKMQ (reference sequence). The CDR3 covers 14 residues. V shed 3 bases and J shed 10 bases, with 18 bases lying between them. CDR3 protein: CASSFRTENGRAFF. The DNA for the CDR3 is TGTGCCAGCAGCTTTCGGACAGAAAACGGAAGAGCTTTCTTT.

CDR3 bases: TGTGCCAGTAGTCGCATTACGACAGGGAAGTCCACTGAAGCTTTCTTT. This translates into CASSRITTGKSTEAFF. V and J are TRBV19 and TRBJ1-1; 7 bases align to TRBD1. From germline, CDR1 is LNHDA and CDR2 SQIVND (reference sequence). The CDR3 totals 16 residues. V trimming: 5 bases; J trimming: 4 bases; junction bases outside the gene matches: 13.

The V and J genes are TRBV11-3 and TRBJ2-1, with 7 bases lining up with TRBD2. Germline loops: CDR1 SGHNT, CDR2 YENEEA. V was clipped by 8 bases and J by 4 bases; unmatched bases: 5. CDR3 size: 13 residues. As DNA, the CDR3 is TGTGCCAGCTGGGGGGAGGGGTACAATGAGCAGTTCTTC. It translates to CASWGEGYNEQFF.

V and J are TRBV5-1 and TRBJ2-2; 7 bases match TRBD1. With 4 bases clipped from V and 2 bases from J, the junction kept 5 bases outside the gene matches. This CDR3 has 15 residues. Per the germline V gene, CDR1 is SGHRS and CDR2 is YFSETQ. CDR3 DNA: TGCGCCAGCAGCGGCCGGGACAGCAACACCGGGGAGCTGTTTTTT. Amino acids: CASSGRDSNTGELFF.

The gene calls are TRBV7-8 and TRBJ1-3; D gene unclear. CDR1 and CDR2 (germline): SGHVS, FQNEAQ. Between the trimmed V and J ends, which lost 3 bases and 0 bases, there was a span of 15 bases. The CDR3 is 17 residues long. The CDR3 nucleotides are TGTGCCAGCAGCTTGGTACCAACTGTCGGCTCTGGAAACACCATATATTTT. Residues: CASSLVPTVGSGNTIYF.

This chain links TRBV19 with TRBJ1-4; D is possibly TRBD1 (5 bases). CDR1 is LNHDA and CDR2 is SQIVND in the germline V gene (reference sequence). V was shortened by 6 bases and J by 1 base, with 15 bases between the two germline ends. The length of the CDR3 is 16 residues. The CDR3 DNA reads TGTGCCAGTAGCTCCGGGGCCTTTAAAACTAATGAAAAACTGTTTTTT. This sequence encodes CASSSGAFKTNEKLFF.

The CDR3 region is CASSQAPGQTYEQYF. The CDR3 nucleotides are TGCGCCAGCAGTCAGGCCCCGGGACAGACCTACGAGCAGTACTTC. This chain uses TRBV5-1 with TRBJ2-7; 7 bases align to TRBD1. The CDR3 is 15 residues long. The J segment lost 2 bases and the V segment lost 5 bases, leaving 10 bases of the junction unmatched. The germline CDR1 and CDR2 sequences are SGHRS and YFSETQ.

DNA of the CDR3: TGTGCCAGCAGCTTGGCTGGGGACAGCCCTAATTCACCCCTCCACTTT. Translation: CASSLAGDSPNSPLHF. The gene calls are TRBV5-6 and TRBJ1-6; TRBD1 matches at 7 bases. CDR3 length: 16 residues. The V gene's germline CDR1 is SGHDT and CDR2 YYEEEE. After removal of 0 bases from V and 6 bases from J, the junction contained 6 bases not matched to a gene. The variable domain in full, completed from reference TRBV5-6 and TRBJ1-6, reads DAGVTQSPTHLIKTRGQQVTLRCSPKSGHDTVSWYQQALGQGPQFIFQYYEEEERQRGNFPDRFSGHQFPNYSSELNVNALLLGDSALYLCASSLAGDSPNSPLHFGNGTRLTVT.

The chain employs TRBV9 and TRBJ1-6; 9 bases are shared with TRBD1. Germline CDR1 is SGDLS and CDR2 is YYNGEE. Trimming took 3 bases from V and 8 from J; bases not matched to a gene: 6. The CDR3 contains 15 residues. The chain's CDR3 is CASSAGDRGYSPLHF. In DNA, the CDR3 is TGTGCCAGCAGCGCCGGCGACAGGGGGTATTCACCCCTCCACTTT.

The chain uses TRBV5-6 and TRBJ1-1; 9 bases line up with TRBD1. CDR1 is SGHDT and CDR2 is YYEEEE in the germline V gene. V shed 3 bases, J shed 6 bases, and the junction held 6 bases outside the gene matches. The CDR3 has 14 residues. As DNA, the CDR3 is TGTGCCAGCAGCTCCGGGACAGGGCTGGCTGAAGCTTTCTTT. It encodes CASSSGTGLAEAFF.

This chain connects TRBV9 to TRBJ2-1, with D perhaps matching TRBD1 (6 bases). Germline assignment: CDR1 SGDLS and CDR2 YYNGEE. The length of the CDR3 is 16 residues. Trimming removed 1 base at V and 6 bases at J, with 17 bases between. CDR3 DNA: TGTGCCAGCAGCGTACTCTCGGGACAACTGGGCAATGAGCAGTTCTTC. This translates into CASSVLSGQLGNEQFF.

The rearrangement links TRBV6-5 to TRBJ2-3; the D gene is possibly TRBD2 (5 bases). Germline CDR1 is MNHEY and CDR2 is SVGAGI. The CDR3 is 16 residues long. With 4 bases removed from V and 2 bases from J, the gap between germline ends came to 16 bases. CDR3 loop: CASSSAPAVYTDTQYF. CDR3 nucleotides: TGTGCCAGCAGTTCGGCTCCAGCGGTGTACACAGATACGCAGTATTTT.

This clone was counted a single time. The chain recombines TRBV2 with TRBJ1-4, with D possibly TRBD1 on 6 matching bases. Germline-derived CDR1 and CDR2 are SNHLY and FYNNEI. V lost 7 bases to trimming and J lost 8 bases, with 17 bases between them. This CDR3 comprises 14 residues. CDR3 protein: CASTDRTAGEKLFF. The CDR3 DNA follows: TGTGCCAGCACGGATAGGACAGCAGGGGAAAAACTGTTTTTT.

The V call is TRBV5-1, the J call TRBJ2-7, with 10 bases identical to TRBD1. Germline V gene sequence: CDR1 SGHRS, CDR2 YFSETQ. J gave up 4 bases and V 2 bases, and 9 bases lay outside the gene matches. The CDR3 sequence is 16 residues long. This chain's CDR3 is CASSLNAGTGVYEQYF. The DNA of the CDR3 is TGCGCCAGCAGCTTAAATGCCGGGACAGGGGTTTACGAGCAGTACTTC. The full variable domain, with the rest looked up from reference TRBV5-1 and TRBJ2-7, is KAGVTQTPRYLIKTRGQQVTLSCSPISGHRSVSWYQQTPGQGLQFLFEYFSETQRNKGNFPGRFSGRQFSNSRSEMNVSTLELGDSALYLCASSLNAGTGVYEQYFGPGTRLTVT.

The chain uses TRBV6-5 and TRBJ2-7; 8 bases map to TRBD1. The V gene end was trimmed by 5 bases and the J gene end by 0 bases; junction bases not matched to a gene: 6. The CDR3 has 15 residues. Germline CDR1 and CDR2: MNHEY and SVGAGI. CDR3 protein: CASSRDRGGSYEQYF. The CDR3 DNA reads TGTGCCAGCAGTCGCGACAGGGGAGGCTCCTACGAGCAGTACTTC.

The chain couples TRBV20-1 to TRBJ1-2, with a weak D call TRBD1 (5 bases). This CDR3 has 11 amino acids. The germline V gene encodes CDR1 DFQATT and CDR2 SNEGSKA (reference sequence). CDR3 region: CSDGGDGGYTF. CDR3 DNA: TGCAGCGATGGAGGGGACGGGGGCTACACCTTC.